Sequencing of this TCR beta chain was carried out in a study of molecular identifiers for immune sequencing clone quantification. General study points: Over 97% of effector molecules, but under 1% in naive cells, were held by clones with more than 20 RNA copies. Single-cell amounts of spiked Jurkat TCR RNA were reportedly detectable among about a million naive cells. Highly expanded clone sizes could be underestimated through barcode sharing by identical TCR molecules.

This clonotype was observed at least ten times. Its antigen is undetermined. V was trimmed by 3 bases and J by 2 bases, leaving 16 bases between them. The germline V gene encodes CDR1 SGHDN and CDR2 FVKESK. The CDR3 consists of 16 residues. The bulk TCR libraries were made with methods described before and with listed TCR primers. TCRdb independently ran MiXCR on the PCR reads; one entry per CDR3 protein. The repertoire holds 100,000 or so distinct CDR3 sequences, over 20% seen once, with 1% to 1.2% in the top ten. V usage is TRBV14 and J usage is TRBJ2-5; D might be TRBD1 (6 bases). Sequences were obtained from naive CD8+ T cells from blood, with Jurkat cell RNA spiked in. As for subset: FACS-sorted CD8+CD4-CCR7+CD45RA+ naive T cells. The sequence was collected from a human donor in good health. Some libraries in this study had Jurkat cell RNA spiked in. The CDR3: CASSQYGRGFQETQYF. The CDR3 nucleotides are TGTGCCAGCAGCCAGTACGGCAGGGGCTTTCAAGAGACCCAGTACTTC.